One sample yielded the 5 T cell receptor beta chains listed below, sequenced in a study of T cell responses to AZD1222 COVID-19 vaccine. Some clones are missing from TCRdb's copy, which holds only in-frame ones; the method was immunoSEQ multiplex PCR. The sample has around 120,000 clones; 70% to 90% are singletons. Sequenced material: peripheral blood, taken on day 0 of AZD1222 vaccination. The receptors here all came from an adult in good health.

The chain uses TRBV28 and TRBJ2-3; perhaps TRBD1 as D (5 bases). Germline V gene lookup returns CDR1 MDHEN and CDR2 SYDVKM. V dropped 6 bases and J dropped 6 bases, with 16 bases sitting between them. The CDR3 spans 14 residues. CDR3 sequence: CASSAGLFGDTQYF. The CDR3 bases are TGTGCCAGCAGCGCAGGGCTTTTTGGGGATACGCAGTATTTT. The variable domain in full, completed from reference TRBV28 and TRBJ2-3, reads DVKVTQSSRYLVKRTGEKVFLECVQDMDHENMFWYRQDPGLGLRLIYFSYDVKMKEKGDIPEGYSVSREKKERFSLILESASTNQTSMYLCASSAGLFGDTQYFGPGTRLTVL.

This chain joins TRBV5-7 and TRBJ2-1; 8 nucleotides line up with TRBD2. TRBV5-7 is an open reading frame whose function is uncertain. The length of the CDR3 is 16 residues. J gave up 4 bases and V 4 bases, and 10 bases lay outside the gene matches. The CDR3 reads CASSPGVSGTYNEQFF. CDR3 coding DNA: TGTGCCAGCAGCCCGGGTGTTAGCGGGACATACAATGAGCAGTTCTTC.

V and J are TRBV5-1 and TRBJ2-7, with 9 bases identical to TRBD1. The CDR3 runs to 15 residues. Germline trimming cut 3 bases from V and 2 bases from J; bases unmatched to any gene: 6. CDR1 and CDR2 from the germline V gene are SGHRS and YFSETQ. CDR3 sequence: CASSSQGAPTYEQYF. For the CDR3, the DNA is TGCGCCAGCAGCTCACAGGGGGCTCCCACCTACGAGCAGTACTTC.

V gene TRBV28 combines with J gene TRBJ1-2; tentatively, D is TRBD1 (5 bases). V dropped 8 bases and J dropped 0 bases, with 10 bases sitting between them. Germline CDR1 reads MDHEN; CDR2 reads SYDVKM. This CDR3 is built from 13 residues. CDR3 nucleotide sequence: TGTGCCAGCCGGGACGGTGCTAACTATGGCTACACCTTC. As protein: CASRDGANYGYTF.

This clone was observed a few times. The chain links TRBV6-5 to TRBJ2-5; no reliable D call. CDR3 length: 14 amino acids. Germline loops: CDR1 MNHEY, CDR2 SVGAGI. Trimming left V 0 bases short and J 4 bases short, with 9 bases between. The CDR3 sequence is CASSYSIFGETQYF. The CDR3 nucleotides read TGTGCCAGCAGTTACTCGATATTTGGAGAGACCCAGTACTTC.